This T cell receptor (beta chain) was recovered during a study of early T cells in non-severe SARS-CoV-2 infection. Study at large: The sequenced material was bulk RNA from unsorted whole blood, and its chains were unpaired. Whole-study findings and limits: Comparison of clonotypes with VDJdb favored anti-spike CD8 responses while missing private and CD4 specificities.

In the case of this clonotype: Antigen: not known.

CDR1 is KGHSH and CDR2 is LQKENI in the germline V gene. CDR3 length: 16 residues. Losses at the gene ends were 3 bases for V and 4 bases for J; bases not matched to a gene: 8. Individually, cDNA molecules had unique molecular identifiers attached to them. TCRdb used MiXCR to reprocess the 5' RACE reads, holding one entry per CDR3 protein. The sample lists roughly 75,000 distinct CDR3 sequences, approximately 12% occurring once. Input material: whole blood. The chain employs TRBV18 and TRBJ2-1; 8 positions agree with TRBD2. The TCR originated in an adult who was a healthcare worker with PCR-confirmed SARS-CoV-2 infection or an uninfected control (not recorded which). The CDR3 reads CASSPPGAGGYNEQFF. As DNA, the CDR3 is TGTGCCAGCTCACCCCCAGGCGCGGGAGGTTACAATGAGCAGTTCTTC.